This T cell receptor (beta chain) was observed in a study of neurological immune-mediated disorders. Study results and limitations: No CDR3 amino acid sequences recurred among expanded clones across subjects, suggesting private repertoires in all groups.

Unsorted libraries used 2 million PBMCs kept at -80 degrees C. With 10-nucleotide random UMIs included, cDNA was synthesized by 5'RACE. TCRdb processed the 5' RACE reads anew with MiXCR; each CDR3 protein has one entry. The sample shows about 77,000 distinct CDR3 sequences, about 9.4% of them seen only once. Germline lookup yields CDR1 MNHEY and CDR2 SMNVEV (reference sequence). This CDR3 has 13 residues. V lost 2 bases and J lost 0, with 5 bases in between. This clonotype showed up many times. Its antigen is unknown. The chain is built from TRBV27 and TRBJ2-7; D is ambiguous. The sequence came from a man between 45 and 60 years old in good health. Sequencing input: PBMCs. The CDR3 spells CASSLQSSYEQYF. CDR3 nucleotides: TGTGCCAGCAGTTTACAGAGCTCCTACGAGCAGTACTTC.